This is a list of T cell receptor beta chains from one sample in a study of Graves' ophthalmopathy and Graves' hyperthyroidism. MiXCR, applied by TCRdb to the multiplex PCR reads, yields one record per CDR3 protein. The sample consists of 220,000 or so distinct CDR3 sequences, under 25% of them appearing once. Input material: peripheral blood. These receptors all stem from a woman aged 50 to 60 with Graves' ophthalmopathy. The CDR3 runs from the conserved cysteine through the conserved F or W. The D gene is left open where the match is weak. Clone sizes are given selectively: once, few, many, or a class where the clone is expanded.

v_call	j_call	d_call	clone_size	cdr3_aa	cdr3_nt
TRBV12-3/TRBV12-4	TRBJ2-2	NA	many	CASSLPNIGRGTGELFF	TGTGCCAGCAGTCTCCCAAATATCGGAAGAGGCACCGGGGAGCTGTTTTTT
TRBV5-5	TRBJ1-1	NA	many	CASSLVREDEAFF	TGTGCCAGCAGCTTGGTAAGGGAGGATGAAGCTTTCTTT
TRBV5-1	TRBJ2-2	NA	NA	CASRQRADGELFF	TGCGCCAGCAGGCAGCGGGCGGACGGGGAGCTGTTTTTT
TRBV7-8	TRBJ2-5	NA	many	CASRPTAYREETQYF	TGTGCCAGCAGGCCCACGGCCTACAGGGAGGAGACCCAGTACTTC
TRBV6-1	TRBJ2-2	NA	NA	CASSQTYNTGELFF	TGTGCCAGCAGTCAAACCTACAACACCGGGGAGCTGTTTTTT
TRBV5-1	TRBJ1-1	NA	many	CASSLNENTEAFF	TGCGCCAGCAGCCTTAACGAAAACACTGAAGCTTTCTTT
TRBV11-2	TRBJ2-5	NA	many	CASSLSSGDAETQYF	TGTGCCAGCAGCTTATCGTCGGGAGACGCAGAGACCCAGTACTTC
TRBV7-2	TRBJ2-5	NA	many	CASSLGRIAGSQETQYF	TGTGCCAGCAGCTTAGGGCGGATTGCCGGCAGTCAAGAGACCCAGTACTTC
TRBV12-3/TRBV12-4	TRBJ2-7	TRBD1	many	CASSLGTGGITYEQYF	TGTGCCAGCAGCCTCGGGACAGGGGGAATAACCTACGAGCAGTACTTC
TRBV7-2	TRBJ2-5	NA	many	CASSQRRGTTQYF	TGTGCCAGCAGCCAAAGGCGAGGGACGACCCAGTACTTC
TRBV5-1	TRBJ2-7	NA	many	CASSPSGGSYEQYF	TGCGCCAGCAGCCCCTCCGGTGGCTCCTACGAGCAGTACTTC
TRBV6-1	TRBJ2-6	NA	many	CASTGTGANVLTF	TGTGCCAGCACGGGGACTGGGGCCAACGTCCTGACTTTC
TRBV14	TRBJ1-1	NA	NA	CASSAGGTKNTEAFF	TGTGCCAGCAGCGCGGGCGGGACGAAGAACACTGAAGCTTTCTTT
TRBV19	TRBJ2-4	TRBD2	few	CASSTTSGSVNIQYF	TGTGCCAGTAGTACGACTAGCGGGAGTGTTAACATTCAGTACTTC
TRBV12-3/TRBV12-4	TRBJ1-5	NA	NA	CASTLNRDGNQPQHF	TGTGCCAGCACATTAAACAGGGATGGCAATCAGCCCCAGCATTTT
TRBV28	TRBJ2-2	TRBD1	few	CASRRIPRTGNTGELFF	TGTGCCAGCAGACGAATCCCCCGGACAGGGAACACCGGGGAGCTGTTTTTT
TRBV27	TRBJ2-5	TRBD2	few	CASSFRGGGETQYF	TGTGCCAGCAGTTTTCGCGGGGGGGGGGAGACCCAGTACTTC
TRBV6-1	TRBJ2-1	NA	few	CASSEWGRLGGNEQFF	TGTGCCAGCAGTGAATGGGGGCGACTTGGGGGCAATGAGCAGTTCTTC
TRBV6-1	TRBJ2-7	NA	NA	CASREVFPYEQYF	TGTGCCAGCAGAGAGGTTTTTCCCTACGAGCAGTACTTC
TRBV6-5	TRBJ1-5	TRBD1	NA	CASSYLTGQGNNRPQHF	TGTGCCAGCAGTTACTTGACCGGACAGGGGAACAATCGGCCCCAGCATTTT
TRBV11-2	TRBJ2-7	TRBD1	NA	CASSLGQLSSYEQYF	TGTGCCAGCAGCTTGGGACAGCTGAGCTCCTACGAGCAGTACTTC
TRBV30	TRBJ1-1	NA	many	CAWSYRTEAFF	TGTGCCTGGAGTTACCGCACTGAAGCTTTCTTT
TRBV20-1	TRBJ2-5	TRBD2	many	CSATAGLADLFGQETQYF	TGCAGTGCTACGGCTGGACTAGCGGACCTTTTTGGCCAAGAGACCCAGTACTTC
TRBV6-1	TRBJ2-7	NA	many	CASSAVSYEQYF	TGTGCCAGCAGTGCAGTCTCCTACGAGCAGTACTTC
TRBV12-3/TRBV12-4	TRBJ1-2	NA	many	CASTPGHGYGYTF	TGTGCCAGCACACCGGGACACGGCTATGGCTACACCTTC
TRBV19	TRBJ2-7	NA	few	CASSILGVSEQYF	TGTGCCAGTAGTATCTTAGGGGTATCCGAGCAGTACTTC
TRBV6-5	TRBJ1-5	TRBD1	many	CASSRDRASQPQHF	TGTGCCAGCAGTCGGGACAGGGCGAGTCAGCCCCAGCATTTT
TRBV12-3/TRBV12-4	TRBJ2-7	TRBD1	many	CASRKGQATYEQYF	TGTGCCAGCAGGAAGGGACAGGCAACCTACGAGCAGTACTTC
TRBV5-4	TRBJ1-5	TRBD1	many	CASSLAPGTGAGRPQHF	TGTGCCAGCAGCTTGGCCCCCGGGACAGGGGCGGGGAGGCCCCAGCATTTT
TRBV6-5	TRBJ2-4	NA	few	CASSYFRQEGDIQYF	TGTGCCAGCAGTTACTTCAGGCAAGAGGGAGACATTCAGTACTTC
TRBV12-3/TRBV12-4	TRBJ2-7	NA	many	CASSFRGTYEQYF	TGTGCCAGCAGTTTTAGGGGAACCTACGAGCAGTACTTC
TRBV3-1	TRBJ2-2	TRBD1	NA	CASSQVPTGTGNTGELFF	TGTGCCAGCAGCCAAGTACCCACCGGGACAGGGAACACCGGGGAGCTGTTTTTT
TRBV5-1	TRBJ1-2	TRBD1	NA	CASSGDDRAVGGYTF	TGCGCCAGCAGCGGAGACGACAGGGCGGTGGGGGGCTACACCTTC
TRBV4-2	TRBJ1-5	TRBD1	many	CASSQTDRDNQPQHF	TGTGCCAGCAGCCAGACGGACAGGGACAATCAGCCCCAGCATTTT
TRBV27	TRBJ2-2	TRBD1	many	CASRDRVFTGELFF	TGTGCCAGCAGGGACAGGGTTTTCACCGGGGAGCTGTTTTTT
TRBV11-2	TRBJ2-5	TRBD2	NA	CASSLVGGVRTQETQYF	TGTGCCAGCAGCTTAGTGGGGGGGGTCCGTACGCAAGAGACCCAGTACTTC
TRBV11-2	TRBJ1-2	NA	many	CASTPLRISGNYGYTF	TGTGCCAGCACCCCGCTTAGGATTTCAGGGAACTATGGCTACACCTTC
TRBV30	TRBJ1-1	NA	many	CAWSTRAVGEAFF	TGTGCCTGGAGCACGCGTGCCGTGGGTGAAGCTTTCTTT
TRBV18	TRBJ1-1	TRBD1	NA	CASSPPGRGRETEAFF	TGTGCCAGCTCACCACCGGGCAGGGGGCGCGAAACTGAAGCTTTCTTT
TRBV12-3/TRBV12-4	TRBJ1-6	NA	NA	CASSYGDLSYNSPLHF	TGTGCCAGCAGTTACGGGGACTTAAGCTATAATTCACCCCTCCACTTT
TRBV6-1	TRBJ2-2	NA	many	CASSRGAINTGELFF	TGTGCCAGCAGTAGGGGGGCGATCAACACCGGGGAGCTGTTTTTT
TRBV7-2	TRBJ2-5	NA	many	CASTYRVQETQYF	TGTGCCAGTACCTACAGGGTCCAAGAGACCCAGTACTTC
TRBV6-1	TRBJ1-6	NA	many	CASSRSVGSPLHF	TGTGCCAGCAGTCGTTCGGTCGGGTCACCCCTCCACTTT
TRBV7-2	TRBJ2-5	NA	NA	CASSRVGGFQETQYF	TGTGCCAGCAGCAGAGTCGGTGGTTTCCAAGAGACCCAGTACTTC
TRBV6-1	TRBJ1-5	TRBD1	few	CASSGQGNGHQPQHF	TGTGCCAGCAGTGGACAGGGGAATGGGCATCAGCCCCAGCATTTT
TRBV2	TRBJ2-5	TRBD2	NA	CASQFSTSGYQETQYF	TGTGCCAGCCAATTTTCGACTAGCGGGTACCAAGAGACCCAGTACTTC
TRBV14	TRBJ1-1	NA	many	CASSQDVWGTEAFF	TGTGCCAGCAGCCAAGATGTATGGGGTACTGAAGCTTTCTTT
TRBV12-3/TRBV12-4	TRBJ2-7	NA	many	CASKEGPSYEQYF	TGTGCCAGCAAGGAGGGACCATCCTACGAGCAGTACTTC
TRBV28	TRBJ1-1	NA	NA	CASSFRGLVAFF	TGTGCCAGCAGTTTTCGGGGGCTGGTAGCTTTCTTT